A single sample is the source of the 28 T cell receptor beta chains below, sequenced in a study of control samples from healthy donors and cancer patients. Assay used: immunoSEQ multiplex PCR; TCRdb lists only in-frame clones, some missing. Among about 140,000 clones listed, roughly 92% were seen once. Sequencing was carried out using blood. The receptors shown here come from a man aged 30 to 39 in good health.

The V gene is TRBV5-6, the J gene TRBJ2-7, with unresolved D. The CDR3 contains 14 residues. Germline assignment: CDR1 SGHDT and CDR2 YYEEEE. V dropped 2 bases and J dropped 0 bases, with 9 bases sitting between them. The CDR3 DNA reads TGTGCCAGCAGCTTCACGGTTCTCTCCTACGAGCAGTACTTC. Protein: CASSFTVLSYEQYF. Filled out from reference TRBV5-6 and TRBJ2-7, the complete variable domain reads DAGVTQSPTHLIKTRGQQVTLRCSPKSGHDTVSWYQQALGQGPQFIFQYYEEEERQRGNFPDRFSGHQFPNYSSELNVNALLLGDSALYLCASSFTVLSYEQYFGPGTRLTVT.

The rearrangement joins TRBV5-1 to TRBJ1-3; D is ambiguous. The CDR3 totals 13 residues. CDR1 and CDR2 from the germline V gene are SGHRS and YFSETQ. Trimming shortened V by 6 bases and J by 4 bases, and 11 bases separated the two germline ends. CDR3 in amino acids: CASTDGPGNTIYF. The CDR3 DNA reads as TGCGCCAGCACCGACGGCCCCGGAAACACCATATATTTT. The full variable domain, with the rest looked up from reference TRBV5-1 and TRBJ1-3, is KAGVTQTPRYLIKTRGQQVTLSCSPISGHRSVSWYQQTPGQGLQFLFEYFSETQRNKGNFPGRFSGRQFSNSRSEMNVSTLELGDSALYLCASTDGPGNTIYFGEGSWLTVV.

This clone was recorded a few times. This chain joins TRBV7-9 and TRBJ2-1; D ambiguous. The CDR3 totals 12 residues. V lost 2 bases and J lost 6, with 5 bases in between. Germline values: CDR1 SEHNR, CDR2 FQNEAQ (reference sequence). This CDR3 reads CASSLYVNEQFF. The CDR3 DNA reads TGTGCCAGCAGCTTATACGTCAATGAGCAGTTCTTC.

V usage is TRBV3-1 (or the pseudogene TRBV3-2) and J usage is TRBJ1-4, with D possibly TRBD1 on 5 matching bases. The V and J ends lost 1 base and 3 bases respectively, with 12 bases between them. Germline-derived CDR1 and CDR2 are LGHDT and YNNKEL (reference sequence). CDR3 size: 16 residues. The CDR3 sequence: CASSQGEGVPNEKLFF. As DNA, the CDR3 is TGTGCCAGCAGCCAAGGCGAAGGGGTCCCTAATGAAAAACTGTTTTTT.

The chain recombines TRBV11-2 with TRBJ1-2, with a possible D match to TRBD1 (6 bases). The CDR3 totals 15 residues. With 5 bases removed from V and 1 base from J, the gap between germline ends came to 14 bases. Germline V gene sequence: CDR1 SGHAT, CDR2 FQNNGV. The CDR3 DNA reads TGTGCCAGCAGCCCCTCGACAGGCTTTAACTATGGCTACACCTTC. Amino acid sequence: CASSPSTGFNYGYTF.

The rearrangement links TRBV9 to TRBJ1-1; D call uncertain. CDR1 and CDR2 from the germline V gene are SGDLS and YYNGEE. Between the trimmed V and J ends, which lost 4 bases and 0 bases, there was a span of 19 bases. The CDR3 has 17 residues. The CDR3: CASSPYLAQSMNTEAFF. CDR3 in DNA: TGTGCCAGCAGCCCGTATTTAGCCCAGAGCATGAACACTGAAGCTTTCTTT.

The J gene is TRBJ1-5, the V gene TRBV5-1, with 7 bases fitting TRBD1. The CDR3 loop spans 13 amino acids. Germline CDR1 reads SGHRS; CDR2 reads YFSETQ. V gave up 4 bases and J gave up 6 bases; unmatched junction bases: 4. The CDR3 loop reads CASSPTGIQPQHF. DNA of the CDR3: TGCGCCAGCAGCCCGACAGGGATTCAGCCCCAGCATTTT. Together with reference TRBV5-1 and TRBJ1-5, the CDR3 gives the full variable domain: KAGVTQTPRYLIKTRGQQVTLSCSPISGHRSVSWYQQTPGQGLQFLFEYFSETQRNKGNFPGRFSGRQFSNSRSEMNVSTLELGDSALYLCASSPTGIQPQHFGDGTRLSIL.

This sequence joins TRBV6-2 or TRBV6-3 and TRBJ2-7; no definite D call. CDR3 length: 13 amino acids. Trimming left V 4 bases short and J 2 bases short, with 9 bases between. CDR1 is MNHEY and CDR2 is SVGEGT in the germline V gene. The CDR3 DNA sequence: TGTGCCAGCAGTTTCGGACGAACCTACGAGCAGTACTTC. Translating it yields CASSFGRTYEQYF.

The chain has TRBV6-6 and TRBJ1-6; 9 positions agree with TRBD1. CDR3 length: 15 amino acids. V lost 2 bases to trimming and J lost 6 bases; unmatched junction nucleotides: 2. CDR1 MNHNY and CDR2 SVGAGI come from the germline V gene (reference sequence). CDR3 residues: CASSYRGQGNSPLHF. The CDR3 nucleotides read TGTGCCAGCAGTTACAGGGGACAGGGTAATTCACCCCTCCACTTT.

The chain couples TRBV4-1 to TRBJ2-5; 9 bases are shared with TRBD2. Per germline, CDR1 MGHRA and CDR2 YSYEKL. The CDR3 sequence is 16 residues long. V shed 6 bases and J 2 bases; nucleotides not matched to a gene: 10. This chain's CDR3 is CASRPIGTSLQETQYF. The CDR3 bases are TGCGCCAGCAGACCGATCGGGACTAGCTTACAAGAGACCCAGTACTTC.

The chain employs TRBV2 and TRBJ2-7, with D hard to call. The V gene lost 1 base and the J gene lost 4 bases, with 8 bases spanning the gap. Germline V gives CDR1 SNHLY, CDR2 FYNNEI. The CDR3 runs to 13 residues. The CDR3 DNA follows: TGTGCCAGCAGTGAAGTAGAGCATTACGAGCAGTACTTC. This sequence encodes CASSEVEHYEQYF.

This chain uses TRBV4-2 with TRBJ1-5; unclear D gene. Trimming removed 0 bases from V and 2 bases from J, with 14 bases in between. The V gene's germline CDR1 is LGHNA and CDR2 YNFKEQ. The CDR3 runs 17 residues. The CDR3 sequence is CASSQEGPEAGNQPQHF. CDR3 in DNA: TGTGCCAGCAGCCAAGAGGGTCCCGAGGCGGGCAATCAGCCCCAGCATTTT.

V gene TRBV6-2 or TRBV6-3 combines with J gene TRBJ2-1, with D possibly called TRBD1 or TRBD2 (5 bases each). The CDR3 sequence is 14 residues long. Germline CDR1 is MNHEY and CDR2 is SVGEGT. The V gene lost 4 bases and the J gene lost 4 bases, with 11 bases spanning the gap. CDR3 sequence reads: CASSFSDSYNEQFF. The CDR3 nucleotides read TGTGCCAGCAGTTTTAGCGACAGTTACAATGAGCAGTTCTTC.

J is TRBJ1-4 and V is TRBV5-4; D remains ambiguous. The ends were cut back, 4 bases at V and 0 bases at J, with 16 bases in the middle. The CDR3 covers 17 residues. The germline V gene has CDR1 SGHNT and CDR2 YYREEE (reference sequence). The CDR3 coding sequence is TGTGCCAGCAGCCTCGGGGATGGATCCACAACTAATGAAAAACTGTTTTTT. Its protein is CASSLGDGSTTNEKLFF.

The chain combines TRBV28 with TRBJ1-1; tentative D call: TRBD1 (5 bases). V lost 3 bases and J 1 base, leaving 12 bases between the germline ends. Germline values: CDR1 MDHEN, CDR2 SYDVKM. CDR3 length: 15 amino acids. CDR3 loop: CASSLHSQGNTEAFF. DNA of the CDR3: TGTGCCAGCAGTTTGCACAGCCAGGGGAACACTGAAGCTTTCTTT.

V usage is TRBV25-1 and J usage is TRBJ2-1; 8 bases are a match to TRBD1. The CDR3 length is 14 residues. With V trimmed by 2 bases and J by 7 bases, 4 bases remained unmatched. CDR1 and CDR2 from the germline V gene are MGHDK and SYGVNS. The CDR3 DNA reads TGTGCCAGCAGTGAAATATACAGGGGGAATGAGCAGTTCTTC. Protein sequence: CASSEIYRGNEQFF.

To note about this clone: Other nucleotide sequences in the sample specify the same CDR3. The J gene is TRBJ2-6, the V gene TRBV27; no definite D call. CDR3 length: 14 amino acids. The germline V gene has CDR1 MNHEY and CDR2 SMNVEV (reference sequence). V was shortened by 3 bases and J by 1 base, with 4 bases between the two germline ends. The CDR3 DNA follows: TGTGCCAGCAGTTTGTCTTCTGGGGCCAACGTCCTGACTTTC. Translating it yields CASSLSSGANVLTF.

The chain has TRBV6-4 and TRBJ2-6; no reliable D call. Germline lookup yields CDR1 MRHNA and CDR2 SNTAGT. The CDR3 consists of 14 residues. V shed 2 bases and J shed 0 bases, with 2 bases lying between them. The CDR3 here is CASSDNSGANVLTF. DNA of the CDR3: TGTGCCAGCAGTGACAACTCTGGGGCCAACGTCCTGACTTTC.

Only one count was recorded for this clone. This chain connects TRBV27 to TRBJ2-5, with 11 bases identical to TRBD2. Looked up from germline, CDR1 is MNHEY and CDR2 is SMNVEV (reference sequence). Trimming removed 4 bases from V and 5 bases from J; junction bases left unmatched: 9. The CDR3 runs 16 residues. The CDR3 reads CASSSFSGRAGETQYF. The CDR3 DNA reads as TGTGCCAGCAGTTCATTTAGCGGGAGGGCCGGGGAGACCCAGTACTTC.

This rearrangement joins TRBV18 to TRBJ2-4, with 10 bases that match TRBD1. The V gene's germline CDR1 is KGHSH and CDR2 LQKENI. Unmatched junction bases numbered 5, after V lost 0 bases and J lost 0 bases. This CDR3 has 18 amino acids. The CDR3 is CASSPPTGGFGAKNIQYF. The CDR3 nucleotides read TGTGCCAGCTCACCACCGACAGGGGGCTTCGGAGCCAAAAACATTCAGTACTTC.

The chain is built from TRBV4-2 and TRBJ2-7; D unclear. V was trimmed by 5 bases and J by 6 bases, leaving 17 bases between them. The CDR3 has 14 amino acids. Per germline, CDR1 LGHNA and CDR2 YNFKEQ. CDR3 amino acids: CASSKVGQSSEQYF. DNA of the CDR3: TGTGCCAGCAGCAAAGTTGGGCAAAGTTCCGAGCAGTACTTC.

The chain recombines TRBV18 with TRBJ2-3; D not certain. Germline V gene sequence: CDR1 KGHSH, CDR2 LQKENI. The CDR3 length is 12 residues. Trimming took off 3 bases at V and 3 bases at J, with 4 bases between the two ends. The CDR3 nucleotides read TGTGCCAGCTCACCGACAACAGATACGCAGTATTTT. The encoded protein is CASSPTTDTQYF.

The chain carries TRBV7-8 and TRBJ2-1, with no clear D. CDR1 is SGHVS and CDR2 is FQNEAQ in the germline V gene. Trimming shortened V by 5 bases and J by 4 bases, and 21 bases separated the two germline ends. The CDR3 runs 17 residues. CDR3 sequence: CASSKTGAYYRYNEQFF. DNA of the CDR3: TGTGCCAGCAGCAAAACTGGAGCTTATTACAGATACAATGAGCAGTTCTTC.

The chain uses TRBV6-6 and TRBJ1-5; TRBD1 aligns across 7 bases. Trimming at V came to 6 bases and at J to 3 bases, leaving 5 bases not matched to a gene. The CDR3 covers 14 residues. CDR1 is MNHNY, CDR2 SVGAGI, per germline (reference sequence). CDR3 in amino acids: CASSWDSNNQPQHF. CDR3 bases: TGTGCCAGCAGCTGGGACAGCAACAATCAGCCCCAGCATTTT.

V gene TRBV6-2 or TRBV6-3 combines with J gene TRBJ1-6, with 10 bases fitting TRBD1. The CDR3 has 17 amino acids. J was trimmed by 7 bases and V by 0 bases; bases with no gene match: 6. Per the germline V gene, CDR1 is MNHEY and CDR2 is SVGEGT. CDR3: CASSYSGTGVANSPLHF. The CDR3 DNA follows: TGTGCCAGCAGTTACTCCGGGACAGGGGTTGCGAATTCACCCCTCCACTTT.

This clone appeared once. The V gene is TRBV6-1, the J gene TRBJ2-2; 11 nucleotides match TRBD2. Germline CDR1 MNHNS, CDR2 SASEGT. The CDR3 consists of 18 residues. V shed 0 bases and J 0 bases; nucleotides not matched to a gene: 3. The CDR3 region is CASSEALAGGPNTGELFF. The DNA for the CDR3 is TGTGCCAGCAGTGAAGCGTTAGCGGGAGGGCCGAACACCGGGGAGCTGTTTTTT.

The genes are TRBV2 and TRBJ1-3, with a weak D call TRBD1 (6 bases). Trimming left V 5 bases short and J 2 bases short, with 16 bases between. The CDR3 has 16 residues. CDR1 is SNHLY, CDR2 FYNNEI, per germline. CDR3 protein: CASSTRQEEPGNTIYF. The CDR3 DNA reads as TGTGCCAGCAGTACCCGACAGGAAGAACCTGGAAACACCATATATTTT.

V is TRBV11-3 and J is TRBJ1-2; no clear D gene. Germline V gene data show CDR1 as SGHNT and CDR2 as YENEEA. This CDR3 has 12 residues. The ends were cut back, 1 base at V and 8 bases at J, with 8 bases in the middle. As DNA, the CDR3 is TGTGCCAGCAGCTTAGGTGACTGGGGCTACACCTTC. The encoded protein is CASSLGDWGYTF.